The 8 T cell receptor beta chains given below trace back to one sample, sequenced in a study of Tregs in tolerant kidney transplant recipients. Repertoires were generated with immunoSEQ multiplex PCR, while TCRdb's copy carries only in-frame clones and drops some. The sample carries over 60,000 clones, less than 98% recorded once. This sample comprised CD4+ T cells from blood, obtained before the transplant. Receptor source: a human donor who received a combined kidney and bone marrow transplant.

The chain carries TRBV7-2 and TRBJ2-2, with 15 positions matching TRBD2. With V trimmed by 4 bases and J by 4 bases, 4 bases remained unmatched. The germline V gene has CDR1 SGHTA and CDR2 FQGNSA. The length of the CDR3 is 17 residues. Written as DNA, the CDR3 is TGTGCCAGCAGCTCCGAGGGACTAGCGGGAGGCACCGGGGAGCTGTTTTTT. Encoded protein: CASSSEGLAGGTGELFF.

The chain carries TRBV28 and TRBJ1-4, with 7 bases identical to TRBD1. V dropped 11 bases and J dropped 5; count of bases not matched to a gene: 5. This CDR3 spans 12 amino acids. The V gene's germline CDR1 is MDHEN and CDR2 SYDVKM. CDR3 amino acids: CAPSTGNEKLFF. Here the CDR3 DNA reads TGTGCCCCTTCGACAGGGAATGAAAAACTGTTTTTT. Filled out from reference TRBV28 and TRBJ1-4, the complete variable domain reads DVKVTQSSRYLVKRTGEKVFLECVQDMDHENMFWYRQDPGLGLRLIYFSYDVKMKEKGDIPEGYSVSREKKERFSLILESASTNQTSMYLCAPSTGNEKLFFGSGTQLSVL.

The chain uses TRBV27 and TRBJ2-2, with unresolved D. V shed 2 bases and J shed 0 bases, with 10 bases lying between them. Germline V gene lookup returns CDR1 MNHEY and CDR2 SMNVEV (reference sequence). The CDR3 sequence is 16 residues long. The CDR3: CASSLRVFANTGELFF. The DNA of the CDR3 is TGTGCCAGCAGTTTACGAGTTTTCGCGAACACCGGGGAGCTGTTTTTT.

The table lists this clone with a count of one. This chain uses TRBV5-1 with TRBJ2-7, with 7 bases matching TRBD1. The CDR3 is 16 amino acids. V lost 4 bases, J lost 0 bases, and 10 bases stayed unmatched. The V gene's germline CDR1 is SGHRS and CDR2 YFSETQ. CDR3 nucleotide sequence: TGCGCCAGCAGCCAAACAGGACAGGTTCCCTCCTACGAGCAGTACTTC. It is translated as CASSQTGQVPSYEQYF.

The chain joins TRBV5-4 to TRBJ2-1; tentatively, D is TRBD2 (6 bases). V lost 3 bases to trimming and J lost 3 bases, with 13 bases between them. Germline V gene data show CDR1 as SGHNT and CDR2 as YYREEE (reference sequence). This CDR3 contains 15 residues. The CDR3 DNA is TGTGCCAGCAGCTCAACGGGACTCAACTACAATGAGCAGTTCTTC. Its protein is CASSSTGLNYNEQFF.

The chain joins TRBV30 to TRBJ2-1; D is perhaps TRBD2 (5 bases). Germline V gene sequence: CDR1 GTSNPN, CDR2 SVGIG (reference sequence). The CDR3 is 15 amino acids. V shed 5 bases and J shed 8 bases, with 22 bases lying between them. The CDR3 nucleotides are TGTGCCTGGTCACGTTTGAGGGAGTGGTGGTATGAGCAGTTCTTC. Translation gives CAWSRLREWWYEQFF.

The J gene is TRBJ2-7, the V gene TRBV19; 7 nucleotides agree with TRBD1. V was clipped by 5 bases and J by 6 bases; unmatched bases: 16. The CDR3 loop spans 16 amino acids. Looked up from germline, CDR1 is LNHDA and CDR2 is SQIVND (reference sequence). CDR3 DNA sequence: TGTGCCAGTAGTCTCGCCCCGGGACAGAATAGGGGCGAGCAGTACTTC. Translating it yields CASSLAPGQNRGEQYF.

V and J are TRBV25-1 and TRBJ2-2, with a tentative D call TRBD1 (5 bases). The CDR3 runs to 14 residues. Trimming stripped 7 bases from V and 0 bases from J, with 9 bases between. CDR1 and CDR2 from the germline V gene are MGHDK and SYGVNS. CDR3 residues: CASIGAANTGELFF. The CDR3 DNA follows: TGTGCCAGCATTGGGGCCGCGAACACCGGGGAGCTGTTTTTT.